The TCR beta chain described here comes from a study of Ad26.COV2.S vaccination and SARS-CoV-2 variants. Study-wide results and limits: Vaccine recipients surpassed placebo recipients in spike-specific TCR breadth.

Using immunoSEQ multiplex PCR, the repertoire was profiled, and TCRdb retains in-frame clones only, with some absent. The profile shows about 350,000 clones, 88% of them singletons. A note on this clone: What it binds is not known.

Losses at the gene ends were 0 bases for V and 4 bases for J; bases not matched to a gene: 5. This CDR3 region has 15 residues. Germline CDR1 is SGHNT and CDR2 is YYREEE (reference sequence). Regarding treatment: around 19 received Ad26.COV2.S at low or high dose, single or two shots; about 5 received placebo; per-sample allocation not given. It was on day 63 after the first vaccine or placebo injection that samples were taken. The sequences come from peripheral blood, collected in a trial of Ad26.COV2.S vaccine versus placebo. The TCR was taken from a person aged 18 to 65 who received the Ad26.COV2.S COVID-19 vaccine or a placebo. The chain employs TRBV5-4 and TRBJ2-7; 9 bases match TRBD2. CDR3 DNA sequence: TGTGCCAGCAGCTTGGTGGGGACTAGCAGGTACGAGCAGTACTTC. Translating it yields CASSLVGTSRYEQYF.